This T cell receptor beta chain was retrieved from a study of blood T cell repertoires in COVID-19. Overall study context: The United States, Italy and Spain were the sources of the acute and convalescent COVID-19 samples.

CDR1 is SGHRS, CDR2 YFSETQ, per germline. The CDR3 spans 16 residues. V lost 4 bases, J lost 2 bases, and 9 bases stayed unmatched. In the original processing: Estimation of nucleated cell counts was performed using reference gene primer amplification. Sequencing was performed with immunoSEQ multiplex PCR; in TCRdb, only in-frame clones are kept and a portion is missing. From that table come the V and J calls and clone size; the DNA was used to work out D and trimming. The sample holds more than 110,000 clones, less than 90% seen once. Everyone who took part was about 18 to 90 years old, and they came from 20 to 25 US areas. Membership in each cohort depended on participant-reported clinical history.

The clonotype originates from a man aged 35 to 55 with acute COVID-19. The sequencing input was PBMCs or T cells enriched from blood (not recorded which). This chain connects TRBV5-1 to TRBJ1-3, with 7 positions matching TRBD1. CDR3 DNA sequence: TGCGCCAGCAGCGGGGGGACAGCTGATCCTGGAAACACCATATATTTT. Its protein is CASSGGTADPGNTIYF.